This T cell receptor (beta chain) was documented in a study of OX40 agonist ivuxolimab in advanced cancers. Study-level background: Patients received the agonistic anti-OX40 (CD134) antibody ivuxolimab. Patients got intravenous ivuxolimab at 0.01 to 10 mg/kg every 2 weeks. Treatment received earlier with anti-PD-1, anti-PD-L1 or anti-CTLA-4 agents was allowed, and approximately 44% had some.

TCRdb's table, derived via immunoSEQ multiplex PCR, lists solely in-frame clones and lacks some. The table has 25,000 to 30,000 clones, more than 60% seen once; the top ten hold less than 30%. Study-level points and caveats: Both CD4+ and CD8+ T cell populations in blood had undergone clonal expansion by week 6 at 0.1 to 3.0 mg/kg.

As concerns this clone: What it binds is not known.

The sequence came from an adult with an advanced solid tumor such as melanoma, head and neck, liver or kidney cancer. The sequencing here drew on CD4+ or CD8+ T cells sorted from blood, taken in a trial of the OX40 agonist ivuxolimab.

The CDR3 region has the DNA TGTGCCAGCAGCTCCCCTCGGGGACTAGCCACAGATACGCAGTATTTT. Translated, it gives CASSSPRGLATDTQYF. The chain links TRBV5-6 to TRBJ2-3; 9 positions agree with TRBD2. The V gene's germline CDR1 is SGHDT and CDR2 YYEEEE. Trimming removed 3 bases from V and 2 bases from J; junction bases left unmatched: 7. The CDR3 sequence is 16 residues long.